This T cell receptor (beta chain) appears in the sequencing data of a study of blood T cell repertoires in COVID-19. Across the study: The origin of the acute and convalescent COVID-19 samples was the United States, Italy and Spain. Sample material is recorded as cDNA or gDNA derived from T cells, B-cell-depleted T cells, or PBMCs.

In the authors' workflow: Reference gene primer amplification gave nucleated cell count estimates. Sequenced by immunoSEQ multiplex PCR; TCRdb stores in-frame clones only, minus some. That table furnishes V, J and clone size, whereas the DNA furnished D and trimming. The sample carries approximately 100,000 clones, 76% recorded once. Trimming removed 5 bases from V and 7 bases from J; junction bases left unmatched: 12. The CDR3 has 15 amino acids. Germline CDR1 and CDR2: MNHEY and SVGEGT. Patients of the Seattle cohort, enrolled during active infection, were followed longitudinally. This clone was seen once.

Sequencing input: peripheral blood. This receptor was taken from a man older than 75 with COVID-19, enrolled during active disease. This rearrangement joins TRBV6-2 or TRBV6-3 to TRBJ1-2; 8 nucleotides agree with TRBD1. The CDR3 DNA reads TGTGCCAGCAGTGTCCGAAGGACAGGGAGATTTGGCTACACCTTC. This codes for CASSVRRTGRFGYTF.